This is a list of T cell receptor beta chains from one sample in a study of T-cell memory formation after mild COVID-19. TCRdb used MiXCR to reprocess the 5' RACE reads, holding one entry per CDR3 protein. The profile covers about 270,000 distinct CDR3 sequences, with 15% to 20% appearing a single time and roughly 24% taken by the ten largest. The sequenced sample was PBMCs or a T cell subset sorted from them (not recorded which). These receptor sequences come from a man aged 18-30 years who had mild COVID-19 (a few samples of this study predate the infection). Cell type and time point are not known. Each CDR3 is given with its conserved first and last residue. D genes are given only for firm matches. Where a row states a size, it is once, few, many or the class of an expanded clone; other rows omit it.

j_call | d_call | clone_size | cdr3_length | v_call | cdr3_aa | cdr3_nt
TRBJ1-1 | - | few | 13 | TRBV9 | CASSVFGDTEAFF | TGTGCCAGCAGCGTATTTGGGGACACTGAAGCTTTCTTT
TRBJ2-1 | TRBD2 | - | 17 | TRBV7-8 | CASSLAAGGLLYNEQFF | TGTGCCAGCAGCTTAGCAGCGGGGGGGTTGCTTTACAATGAGCAGTTCTTC
TRBJ1-2 | - | few | 13 | TRBV5-1 | CASSFTEDYGYTF | TGCGCCAGCAGCTTCACAGAGGACTATGGCTACACCTTC
TRBJ2-1 | - | few | 13 | TRBV7-3 | CASSLNDFGERFF | TGTGCCAGCAGCTTAAACGATTTCGGGGAGCGGTTCTTC
TRBJ2-5 | - | few | 16 | TRBV5-1 | CASSLAGTPNGETQYF | TGCGCCAGCAGCTTGGCCGGGACTCCCAACGGTGAGACCCAGTACTTC
TRBJ2-7 | TRBD2 | few | 16 | TRBV2 | CASNRPWAVGTTEQYF | TGTGCCAGCAACCGACCATGGGCGGTTGGGACTACCGAGCAGTACTTC
TRBJ1-1 | - | few | 15 | TRBV6-5 | CASSSTRGVNTEAFF | TGTGCCAGCAGTTCCACGAGGGGGGTGAACACTGAAGCTTTCTTT
TRBJ1-2 | - | few | 16 | TRBV7-9 | CASSPKPGGTNYGYTF | TGTGCCAGCAGCCCCAAGCCGGGTGGCACTAACTATGGCTACACCTTC
TRBJ1-2 | TRBD1 | - | 14 | TRBV5-4 | CASSLTGQVYGYTF | TGTGCCAGCAGCTTGACGGGACAGGTCTATGGCTACACCTTC
TRBJ2-3 | - | - | 11 | TRBV24-1 | CATSVRDTQYF | TGTGCCACCAGTGTGCGGGATACGCAGTATTTT
TRBJ2-5 | TRBD2 | - | 15 | TRBV9 | CASSARLAGEETQYF | TGTGCCAGCAGCGCAAGACTAGCGGGGGAAGAGACCCAGTACTTC
TRBJ2-3 | - | few | 14 | TRBV7-9 | CASRGLAVPDTQYF | TGTGCCAGCCGGGGGCTAGCAGTTCCCGATACGCAGTATTTT
TRBJ1-4 | - | - | 15 | TRBV5-1 | CASSLVSGTNEKLFF | TGCGCCAGCAGCTTGGTTTCAGGGACTAATGAAAAACTGTTTTTT
TRBJ2-1 | - | few | 16 | TRBV18 | CASSRETGSPVGEQFF | TGTGCCAGCTCCCGGGAGACGGGGTCCCCCGTCGGTGAGCAGTTCTTC
TRBJ1-6 | - | few | 16 | TRBV28 | CASSSLRSSYNSPLHF | TGTGCCAGCAGCTCCTTGCGGAGCTCCTATAATTCACCCCTCCACTTT
TRBJ2-5 | TRBD2 | few | 16 | TRBV7-2 | CASSLVGGAELETQYF | TGTGCCAGCAGCTTAGTCGGGGGGGCCGAGTTAGAGACCCAGTACTTC
TRBJ2-2 | - | - | 13 | TRBV14 | CASSRGVTGELFF | TGTGCCAGCAGCCGCGGGGTCACCGGGGAGCTGTTTTTT
TRBJ2-5 | TRBD2 | - | 16 | TRBV4-3 | CASSQDTSGGGETQYF | TGCGCCAGCAGCCAAGATACTAGCGGGGGAGGAGAGACCCAGTACTTC
TRBJ1-2 | - | many | 14 | TRBV4-2 | CASSQVGGNYGYTF | TGTGCCAGCAGCCAAGTAGGGGGTAACTATGGCTACACCTTC
TRBJ2-7 | - | few | 15 | TRBV6-5 | CASSYSGASSYEQYF | TGTGCCAGCAGTTACTCAGGCGCGAGCTCCTACGAGCAGTACTTC
TRBJ2-7 | - | - | 11 | TRBV5-1 | CASSLENEQYF | TGCGCCAGCAGCTTGGAAAACGAGCAGTACTTC
TRBJ2-1 | - | - | 14 | TRBV20-1 | CSARRVRGPGEQFF | TGCAGTGCGCGCAGGGTGAGGGGTCCGGGTGAGCAGTTCTTC
TRBJ2-3 | TRBD1 | - | 15 | TRBV27 | CASSPWTGEPDTQYF | TGTGCCAGCAGTCCATGGACAGGGGAACCAGATACGCAGTATTTT
TRBJ2-3 | - | few | 17 | TRBV4-1 | CASSSLPGLGWADTQYF | TGCGCCAGCAGCTCACTCCCAGGGCTAGGATGGGCAGATACGCAGTATTTT
TRBJ2-7 | TRBD2 | few | 15 | TRBV18 | CASSPTAGGIHEQYF | TGTGCCAGCTCGCCGACCGCGGGGGGGATCCACGAGCAGTACTTC
TRBJ1-2 | - | few | 15 | TRBV29-1 | CSVEAPRSHDYGYTF | TGCAGCGTTGAAGCCCCCCGGAGTCACGACTATGGCTACACCTTC
TRBJ1-5 | TRBD1 | - | 15 | TRBV4-1 | CASSHDRGGNQPQHF | TGCGCCAGCAGCCACGACAGGGGCGGCAATCAGCCCCAGCATTTT
TRBJ2-3 | - | few | 15 | TRBV4-3 | CASSQRDISTDTQYF | TGCGCCAGCAGCCAGCGGGACATTAGCACAGATACGCAGTATTTT
TRBJ1-1 | - | few | 13 | TRBV25-1 | CASRRGRFGEAFF | TGTGCCAGCAGGAGGGGTCGGTTTGGTGAAGCTTTCTTT
TRBJ2-5 | - | few | 14 | TRBV5-8 | CASGLGATQETQYF | TGTGCCAGCGGCCTCGGCGCTACCCAAGAGACCCAGTACTTC
TRBJ2-5 | TRBD1 | - | 14 | TRBV4-2 | CAISPGQGQETQYF | TGTGCCATCAGCCCAGGACAGGGGCAAGAGACCCAGTACTTC
TRBJ1-6 | - | few | 17 | TRBV7-2 | CASSLGSIQGHNSPLHF | TGTGCCAGCAGCTTGGGGTCCATACAGGGCCATAATTCACCCCTCCACTTT
TRBJ1-3 | - | - | 10 | TRBV29-1 | CSVAGDTIYF | TGCAGCGTTGCGGGGGACACCATATATTTT
TRBJ2-6 | - | few | 16 | TRBV6-5 | CASSYSGGAGANVLTF | TGTGCCAGCAGTTACTCAGGGGGGGCTGGGGCCAACGTCCTGACTTTC
TRBJ1-2 | - | - | 14 | TRBV5-1 | CASSLNRPNYGYTF | TGCGCCAGCAGCTTGAACAGGCCGAACTATGGCTACACCTTC
TRBJ2-1 | TRBD1 | many | 14 | TRBV27 | CASSPMGQYNEQFF | TGTGCCAGCAGTCCCATGGGACAGTACAATGAGCAGTTCTTC
TRBJ2-5 | - | - | 15 | TRBV6-6 | CASSYVPPGGETQYF | TGTGCCAGCAGTTACGTCCCGCCCGGGGGAGAGACCCAGTACTTC
TRBJ2-3 | TRBD2 | many | 17 | TRBV7-3 | CASSRLGGSSSTDTQYF | TGTGCCAGCAGCCGCCTGGGGGGGAGTTCTAGCACAGATACGCAGTATTTT
TRBJ2-3 | TRBD2 | - | 16 | TRBV7-2 | CASSGSSGGTVDTQYF | TGTGCCAGCAGCGGATCTAGCGGGGGGACTGTTGATACGCAGTATTTT
TRBJ1-5 | - | few | 15 | TRBV6-5 | CASSLEAPRDQPQHF | TGTGCCAGCAGCCTTGAGGCCCCGCGGGATCAGCCCCAGCATTTT
TRBJ2-3 | TRBD1 | - | 15 | TRBV9 | CASSPQGASVDTQYF | TGTGCCAGCAGCCCACAGGGGGCGAGTGTAGATACGCAGTATTTT
TRBJ2-1 | - | few | 13 | TRBV6-2/TRBV6-3 | CASSSRPNGEQFF | TGTGCCAGCAGTTCACGACCTAACGGTGAGCAGTTCTTC
TRBJ1-2 | - | few | 12 | TRBV4-1 | CASSQVRGGYTF | TGCGCCAGCAGCCAAGTAAGGGGAGGCTACACCTTC
TRBJ1-1 | - | - | 15 | TRBV4-3 | CASSQDGQDNTEAFF | TGCGCCAGCAGCCAAGATGGGCAGGACAACACTGAAGCTTTCTTT
TRBJ2-2 | - | many | 14 | TRBV6-2/TRBV6-3 | CASRYHENTGELFF | TGTGCCAGCCGGTACCATGAGAACACCGGGGAGCTGTTTTTT
TRBJ2-3 | TRBD2 | - | 15 | TRBV7-6 | CASSRGGLGIDTQYF | TGTGCCAGCAGCCGGGGGGGCCTGGGGATTGATACGCAGTATTTT
TRBJ2-2 | TRBD1 | few | 15 | TRBV7-9 | CASSLLPGGPGELFF | TGTGCCAGCAGCTTACTTCCAGGGGGCCCCGGGGAGCTGTTTTTT
TRBJ1-3 | - | few | 15 | TRBV7-2 | CASSSIRSSGNTIYF | TGTGCCAGCAGCTCGATACGGAGCTCTGGAAACACCATATATTTT
TRBJ2-3 | - | many | 13 | TRBV5-1 | CASSLGATDTQYF | TGTGCCAGCAGCTTAGGGGCCACAGATACGCAGTATTTT
TRBJ2-3 | - | - | 14 | TRBV18 | CASSPDLGGGTQYF | TGTGCCAGCTCACCAGATCTCGGAGGAGGGACGCAGTATTTT
TRBJ1-1 | - | - | 14 | TRBV10-2 | CASSSETLNTEAFF | TGCGCCAGCTCTTCGGAGACCTTGAACACTGAAGCTTTCTTT
TRBJ2-3 | - | - | 12 | TRBV11-2 | CASSLDASGSYF | TGTGCCAGCAGCTTAGACGCCAGTGGATCCTATTTT
TRBJ1-1 | TRBD1 | few | 13 | TRBV2 | CASIIDRDTEAFF | TGTGCCAGCATTATAGACAGGGACACTGAAGCTTTCTTT
TRBJ1-2 | - | - | 15 | TRBV14 | CASSRSRDGLQGYTF | TGTGCCAGCAGCCGATCCCGGGACGGTCTCCAAGGCTACACCTTC